This TCR beta chain was documented in a study of regulatory T cells in long-lasting Graves disease (dated by TCRdb to the early 2020s). Concerning the study at large: Persistent Graves' disease was defined as antithyroid drug treatment for over 5 years with persistently positive TSH receptor autoantibodies. The study was registered as a clinical trial and conducted in China. Antithyroid drugs had been taken for around 9.8 years on average by persistent Graves' disease patients in the clinical cohort. A total of 33 samples underwent TCR sequencing: some 13 from persistent and approximately 20 from newly diagnosed Graves' disease patients. Patients with persistent Graves' disease were compared with patients with newly diagnosed Graves' disease using TCR sequencing and RNA sequencing of peripheral blood.

Regarding this clonotype: Its cognate antigen has yet to be identified. There are no base qualities to consult, and no much larger clone falls within one base.

Library generation was performed with multiplex PCR. TCRdb shows the sequencer as Illumina HiSeq 4000. TCR beta libraries were built with iRepertoire HTBI primers and Arm-PCR amplification of CDR3 regions. Gel purification was performed on PCR products prior to sequencing. Per the source publication's procedure: Across samples, 60 to 80 TRBV and 13 to 15 TRBJ segments were identified and used for gene usage analysis of CDR3 amino acid clonotypes. COPE and FqMerger were used to merge the filtered high-quality paired reads into contigs. BLAST was used to align contigs to IMGT TRBV, TRBD and TRBJ reference genes, and CDR3 was defined according to IMGT. Highly expanded clones were defined as clonotypes with a frequency above 0.1%. Shannon entropy served as the measure of repertoire diversity, while the Gini coefficient captured V-J evenness. A clonotype was considered public if more than one individual shared it. The public sequencing data were trimmed at Q25 with fastp and processed into clonotypes with MiXCR by TCRdb, which kept only in-frame beta chains. When rows share a CDR3 protein, they turn into one entry using the most common DNA and genes. The V and J calls reflect TCRdb's pipeline rather than the authors' work. The sample data list some 450,000 distinct CDR3 sequences, and about 25% of these were observed just once. The ten largest clones add up to about 26% of the sample.

Ends trimmed: V by 1 base, J by 0 bases; bases unmatched to a gene: 4. Looking up the germline V gene yields CDR1 SGHAT and CDR2 FQNNGV. The CDR3 goes from the cysteine to the phenylalanine over 17 residues. Just the 51-base CDR3 DNA is kept, in frame starting at base 1. Broad study findings and their caveats: The small sample size was acknowledged by the authors as a limitation that may reduce accuracy. Persistent disease showed preferential use of TRBV28, TRBJ1-2 and TRBJ2-5, whereas newly diagnosed disease favored TRBV20-1 and TRBJ2-1. Only the TCR beta chain was sequenced and analyzed. More public clonotypes were shared among persistent patients (roughly 2,900) than among newly diagnosed patients (roughly 1,000). Peripheral blood alone was examined, since thyroid tissue, which constituted the primary lesion, could not be accessed. Persistent Graves' disease patients showed lower TCR Shannon entropy and fewer highly expanded clones than newly diagnosed patients, suggesting clonal expansion.

The time point label for this specimen denotes: persistent/refractory GD, antithyroid drugs over 5 years with positive TRAb. For both TCR sequencing and RNA sequencing, RNA was extracted from PBMCs using TRIzol. The diagnosis of Graves' disease was made according to American Thyroid Association guidelines. Patients were recruited from an endocrinology department in Xi'an, China. Each patient gave around 9.2 milliliters of peripheral blood, collected in an EDTA anticoagulant tube. Ficoll Paque Plus density gradient separation was used to isolate PBMCs, and no further T cell sorting was performed. An Agilent 2100 Bioanalyzer and agarose gel were used to assess RNA quality, and a NanoDrop 2000 was used to measure RNA concentration.

The TCR originated in a female donor with Graves disease. The source was peripheral blood mononuclear cells (PBMCs), collected when the disease was refractory, from a patient treated with antithyroid drugs. Rearrangement joined TRBV11-2 to TRBJ2-3, with TRBD2 matching 10 junction bases. The CDR3 loop reads CASSLVPTSGSTDTQYF. Here is the DNA: TGTGCCAGCAGCTTAGTGCCGACTAGCGGGAGCACAGATACGCAGTATTTT.